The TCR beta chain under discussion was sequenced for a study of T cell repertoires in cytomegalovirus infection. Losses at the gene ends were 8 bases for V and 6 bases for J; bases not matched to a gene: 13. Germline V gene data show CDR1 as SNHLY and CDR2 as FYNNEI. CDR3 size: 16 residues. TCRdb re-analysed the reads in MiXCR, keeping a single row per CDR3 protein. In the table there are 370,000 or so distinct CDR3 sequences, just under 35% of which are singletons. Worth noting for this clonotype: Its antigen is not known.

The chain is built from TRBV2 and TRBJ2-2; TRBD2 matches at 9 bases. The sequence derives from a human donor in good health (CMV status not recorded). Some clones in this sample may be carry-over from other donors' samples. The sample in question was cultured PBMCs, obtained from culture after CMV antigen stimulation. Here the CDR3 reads CASRTGASGIAGELFF. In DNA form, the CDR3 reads TGTGCCAGCCGTACCGGGGCTAGCGGGATCGCCGGGGAGCTGTTTTTT.